This passage covers 23 T cell receptor beta chains from one sample sequenced in a study of blood T cell repertoires in COVID-19. Profiled with immunoSEQ multiplex PCR; TCRdb holds only in-frame clones, not every one. The sample includes almost 300,000 clones, over 85% seen only once; the top ten take 11%. The sequenced sample was peripheral blood. The receptors shown here come from a woman in her 30s with COVID-19, enrolled during active disease.

In nucleotides, the CDR3 is TGTGCCAGCAGTGCTAGCGGGGGGGAAATCGGGAATGAGCAGTTCTTC. This encodes CASSASGGEIGNEQFF. The chain links TRBV27 to TRBJ2-1, with TRBD2 matching over 12 bases. Looked up from germline, CDR1 is MNHEY and CDR2 is SMNVEV (reference sequence). The V gene end was trimmed by 5 bases and the J gene end by 7 bases; junction bases not matched to a gene: 9. CDR3 length: 16 amino acids.

The chain recombines TRBV7-9 with TRBJ1-2; D is possibly TRBD1 (5 bases). Trimming removed 2 bases from V and 7 bases from J, with 8 bases in between. The CDR3 consists of 12 residues. Germline V gene data show CDR1 as SEHNR and CDR2 as FQNEAQ (reference sequence). Here the CDR3 DNA reads TGTGCCAGCAGCTTATTCGGGGGTGGCTACACCTTC. This gives the protein CASSLFGGGYTF.

The V and J genes are TRBV5-6 and TRBJ2-7; 7 nucleotides line up with TRBD1. Germline V gene sequence: CDR1 SGHDT, CDR2 YYEEEE. The CDR3 spans 15 residues. Trimming cost V 0 bases and J 3 bases; bases outside gene matches: 6. The CDR3 spells CASSLGGQAHYEQYF. In DNA, the CDR3 is TGTGCCAGCAGCTTGGGCGGACAGGCGCACTACGAGCAGTACTTC.

The J gene is TRBJ1-1, the V gene TRBV6-4, with a tentative D call TRBD1 (6 bases). In germline, CDR1 is MRHNA, CDR2 SNTAGT. Trimming took 5 bases from V and 3 from J, leaving 10 bases between them. The CDR3 consists of 13 residues. CDR3 nucleotides: TGTGCCAGCAGTTTGGACAGATACACTGAAGCTTTCTTT. Translating gives CASSLDRYTEAFF.

In nucleotides, the CDR3 is TGTGCCAGCAGTAAAATCGGTGCGGCTAATGAAAAACTGTTTTTT. Amino acids: CASSKIGAANEKLFF. The chain employs TRBV25-1 and TRBJ1-4; D gene ambiguous. Trimming cost V 5 bases and J 3 bases, with 13 bases left between them. Germline CDR1 MGHDK, CDR2 SYGVNS. The CDR3 extends over 15 amino acids.

V gene TRBV10-1 combines with J gene TRBJ2-7; 10 bases fit TRBD2. The CDR3 spans 15 residues. V lost 5 bases to trimming and J lost 4 bases; unmatched junction nucleotides: 8. Germline V CDR1 and CDR2: WNHNN, SYGVQD (reference sequence). The CDR3 sequence is CASSPSGGTYYEQYF. As DNA, the CDR3 is TGCGCCAGCAGTCCTAGCGGGGGAACTTATTACGAGCAGTACTTC.

Turning to this clone: Different DNA sequences within this sample yield the same CDR3. CDR3 region: CASSLADSQETQYF. The CDR3 coding sequence is TGCGCCAGCAGCTTGGCGGACTCACAAGAGACCCAGTACTTC. V is TRBV5-1 and J is TRBJ2-5, with D perhaps TRBD2 (5 bases). The germline V gene has CDR1 SGHRS and CDR2 YFSETQ. The ends were cut back, 0 bases at V and 2 bases at J, with 8 bases in the middle. The CDR3 runs to 14 residues.

This chain links TRBV20-1 with TRBJ2-7; unclear D gene. The CDR3 extends over 15 amino acids. Trimming took 3 bases from V and 0 from J, leaving 15 bases between them. Germline V gene data show CDR1 as DFQATT and CDR2 as SNEGSKA (reference sequence). Here the CDR3 DNA reads TGCAGTGCTAGTGAACCCCTAGGTCCCTCCTACGAGCAGTACTTC. Translation gives CSASEPLGPSYEQYF.

The V gene is TRBV6-5, the J gene TRBJ2-7; a weak D match, TRBD2 (6 bases). CDR1 and CDR2 (germline): MNHEY, SVGAGI. The ends were cut back, 6 bases at V and 9 bases at J, with 21 bases in the middle. This CDR3 is 14 amino acids long. CDR3 region: CASRITGTAIGQYF. CDR3 DNA: TGTGCCAGCAGAATAACGGGGACTGCCATCGGGCAGTACTTC.

The chain has TRBV4-1 and TRBJ1-1; D unresolved. Trimming left V 0 bases short and J 10 bases short, with 15 bases between. CDR3 size: 14 residues. Germline lookup yields CDR1 MGHRA and CDR2 YSYEKL. Written as DNA, the CDR3 is TGCGCCAGCAGCCAAGATCGGGCCCGGGAGGGAGCTTTCTTT. It is translated as CASSQDRAREGAFF.

The V and J genes are TRBV7-9 and TRBJ1-1; D remains ambiguous. V lost 5 bases, J lost 8 bases, and 18 bases lay in between. The CDR3 length is 14 residues. CDR1 and CDR2 from the germline V gene are SEHNR and FQNEAQ (reference sequence). CDR3 sequence reads: CASSTINLVSEAFF. CDR3 bases: TGTGCCAGCAGCACAATAAACCTCGTCTCCGAAGCTTTCTTT.

This rearrangement joins TRBV10-3 to TRBJ1-4, with D unclear. The CDR3 extends over 12 amino acids. Germline values: CDR1 ENHRY, CDR2 SYGVKD. Trimming shortened V by 10 bases and J by 8 bases, and 14 bases separated the two germline ends. Here the CDR3 DNA reads TGTGCCACCGGGAGAGTAGGGGAAAAACTGTTTTTT. Protein sequence: CATGRVGEKLFF.

The V call is TRBV5-6, the J call TRBJ2-1; possible D gene TRBD2, 6 bases. Germline assignment: CDR1 SGHDT and CDR2 YYEEEE. The CDR3 loop spans 12 amino acids. V lost 3 bases, J lost 12 bases, and 13 bases lay in between. The DNA for the CDR3 is TGTGCCAGCAGCTACTCCGGGGACTGGCAGTTCTTC. Its protein product is CASSYSGDWQFF.

The chain combines TRBV19 with TRBJ1-2; TRBD1 matches 9 bases. The CDR3 covers 16 residues. Germline V gene sequence: CDR1 LNHDA, CDR2 SQIVND (reference sequence). V was pared by 3 bases and J by 1 base, with 6 bases of the junction left unmatched. CDR3 loop: CASSMDRGRGNYGYTF. CDR3 nucleotide sequence: TGTGCCAGTAGTATGGACAGGGGTAGAGGTAACTATGGCTACACCTTC.

The rearrangement links TRBV2 to TRBJ2-6; D is unclear. CDR3 length: 17 amino acids. Germline lookup yields CDR1 SNHLY and CDR2 FYNNEI. Trimming took off 8 bases at V and 0 bases at J, with 17 bases between the two ends. CDR3 region: CASVSQISLSGANVLTF. In nucleotides, the CDR3 is TGTGCCAGCGTGTCGCAGATTTCCCTCTCTGGGGCCAACGTCCTGACTTTC.

The chain is built from TRBV5-1 and TRBJ1-4; D gene unclear. Trimming removed 5 bases at V and 0 bases at J, with 5 bases between. Germline CDR1 and CDR2: SGHRS and YFSETQ. The CDR3 is 13 amino acids. CDR3 bases: TGCGCCAGCAGACAAGCAACTAATGAAAAACTGTTTTTT. As protein: CASRQATNEKLFF.

The gene calls are TRBV19 and TRBJ1-1, with D hard to call. The germline V gene encodes CDR1 LNHDA and CDR2 SQIVND (reference sequence). With 3 bases removed from V and 7 bases from J, the gap between germline ends came to 6 bases. This CDR3 is 11 amino acids long. CDR3 DNA: TGTGCCAGTAGTATGGTCAGTGAAGCTTTCTTT. The encoded protein is CASSMVSEAFF.

The chain employs TRBV28 and TRBJ2-7; D gene uncertain. Trimming left V 3 bases short and J 2 bases short, with 11 bases between. The CDR3 runs to 14 residues. Germline V gene sequence: CDR1 MDHEN, CDR2 SYDVKM. In nucleotides, the CDR3 is TGTGCCAGCAGTTTCCGCCAGATTGCCTACGAGCAGTACTTC. It is translated as CASSFRQIAYEQYF.

CDR3 DNA: TGTGCCACCAGCAGAGTATCCGGGGGGAAGCCCCAGCATTTT. This gives the protein CATSRVSGGKPQHF. This chain links TRBV15 with TRBJ1-5; tentative D call: TRBD1 (5 bases). The germline CDR1 and CDR2 sequences are LNHNV and YYDKDF (reference sequence). This CDR3 contains 14 residues. With 1 base removed from V and 8 bases from J, the gap between germline ends came to 12 bases.

A word on this clone: Different DNA sequences within this sample yield the same CDR3. The V call is TRBV5-1, the J call TRBJ1-2, with 7 bases matching TRBD1. Germline CDR1 reads SGHRS; CDR2 reads YFSETQ. With 0 bases clipped from V and 6 bases from J, the junction kept 2 bases outside the gene matches. This CDR3 is 13 amino acids long. The DNA for the CDR3 is TGCGCCAGCAGCTTGGAGGGGGCTCATGGCTACACCTTC. Protein product: CASSLEGAHGYTF.

The rearrangement joins TRBV4-1 to TRBJ2-3; D possibly corresponds to TRBD2 (6 bases). Germline V gene sequence: CDR1 MGHRA, CDR2 YSYEKL. Between the trimmed V and J ends, which lost 4 bases and 5 bases, there was a span of 19 bases. This CDR3 is 16 amino acids long. DNA of the CDR3: TGCGCCAGCAGCCTCGACCGGGACTCCGGCCGAGATACGCAGTATTTT. It translates to CASSLDRDSGRDTQYF.

This clone was detected once. The chain joins TRBV11-2 to TRBJ2-2; no clear D gene. CDR3 length: 13 amino acids. V was shortened by 4 bases and J by 5 bases, with 8 bases between the two germline ends. The V gene's germline CDR1 is SGHAT and CDR2 FQNNGV. CDR3 DNA: TGTGCCAGCAGCTCCCTAAAGACCGGGGAGCTGTTTTTT. This sequence encodes CASSSLKTGELFF.

This clone was picked up one time. V is TRBV5-5 and J is TRBJ1-4; D call uncertain. The CDR3 loop spans 15 amino acids. From germline, CDR1 is SGHKS and CDR2 YYEKEE (reference sequence). The V and J ends lost 0 bases and 2 bases respectively, with 8 bases between them. The CDR3 spells CASSLDIPTNEKLFF. The CDR3 DNA reads as TGTGCCAGCAGCTTGGACATCCCCACTAATGAAAAACTGTTTTTT.